These T cell receptor beta chains were read from a single sample in a study of blood T cell repertoires in COVID-19. Clones were read by immunoSEQ multiplex PCR, and TCRdb kept only the in-frame ones, dropping some. The sample contains fewer than 350,000 clones, approximately 80% of which appear only once. Specimen: peripheral blood. The receptors derive from a woman aged 55-69 years with active or convalescent COVID-19. Each CDR3 is given with its conserved first and last residue. Each record gives: J gene, D gene, clone size, V gene, CDR3 DNA, CDR3 protein. D genes are given only for firm matches. Size values are once, few and many counts, or a class for expanded clones, and some rows have none.

TRBJ2-5 TRBD2 - TRBV9 TGTGCCAGCAGCGTGGGGGGGCAAGAGACCCAGTACTTC CASSVGGQETQYF
TRBJ2-5 - - TRBV11-2 TGTGCCAGCAGCTTAAGCACTGAAGAGACCCAGTACTTC CASSLSTEETQYF
TRBJ2-2 - - TRBV5-1 TGCGCCAGCAGCTTGCAAGGCGGGGCCGGGGAGCTGTTTTTT CASSLQGGAGELFF
TRBJ1-1 - - TRBV6-5 TGTGCCAGCAGTTCTAGGGGGTCGAACACTGAAGCTTTCTTT CASSSRGSNTEAFF
TRBJ2-7 - few TRBV5-1 TGCGCCAGCAGCTTGAACCGGATCGGGGACGAGCAGTACTTC CASSLNRIGDEQYF
TRBJ2-3 - few TRBV7-3 TGTGCCAGCAGCTTGGGGACTCCCACAGATACGCAGTATTTT CASSLGTPTDTQYF
TRBJ2-3 TRBD2 once TRBV7-2 TGTGCCAGCAGCTTCGGACTAGCGGGGACTACGCAGTATTTT CASSFGLAGTTQYF
TRBJ1-1 - - TRBV4-1 TGCGCCAGCAGCCTAGGGACAAGAAACACTGAAGCTTTCTTT CASSLGTRNTEAFF
TRBJ1-5 TRBD1 once TRBV2 TGTGCCAGCAGTGCTCGTACCGGGACAGCTAATCAGCCCCAGCATTTT CASSARTGTANQPQHF
TRBJ2-3 - - TRBV29-1 TGCAGCGTTCAAACAAGTCCCAGGAGCACAGATACGCAGTATTTT CSVQTSPRSTDTQYF
TRBJ1-1 - - TRBV2 TGTGCCAGCAGTATAGCCAGGGGACTGAACACTGAAGCTTTCTTT CASSIARGLNTEAFF
TRBJ2-1 TRBD2 - TRBV7-8 TGTGCCAGCAGCTCCCGGACTAGCGGGGGTAATGAGCAGTTCTTC CASSSRTSGGNEQFF
TRBJ2-5 - - TRBV2 TGTGCCAGCAGTGAAGGGGGACAAGTGGAGACCCAGTACTTC CASSEGGQVETQYF
TRBJ1-2 TRBD1 once TRBV3-1/TRBV3-2 TGTGCCAGCAGCCAAGGTAGACAGGGGAGAGGCTACACCTTC CASSQGRQGRGYTF
TRBJ2-3 - - TRBV6-2/TRBV6-3 TGTGCCAGCAGTTACTCGAACTCCCCCTCTACGCAGTATTTT CASSYSNSPSTQYF
TRBJ1-6 - - TRBV6-1 TGTGCCAGCAGTGAAACAGGGTCCTATAATTCACCCCTCCACTTT CASSETGSYNSPLHF
TRBJ1-6 TRBD1 - TRBV2 TGTGCCAGCAGCGGACAGGGGCATTCACCCCTCCACTTT CASSGQGHSPLHF
TRBJ1-1 TRBD1 few TRBV2 TGTGCCAGCAGTGAATGGGACAGGGTCACTGAAGCTTTCTTT CASSEWDRVTEAFF
TRBJ2-3 - - TRBV7-6 TGTGCCAGCAGCTTGGAGTACTTGTACACAGATACGCAGTATTTT CASSLEYLYTDTQYF
TRBJ2-7 - - TRBV28 TGTGCCAGCAGGGGTATTGGGACTGGCTACGAGCAGTACTTC CASRGIGTGYEQYF
TRBJ2-5 TRBD2 - TRBV5-4 TGTGCCAGCAGCTTGGAAGCGGGGGGGCGGGAGACCCAGTACTTC CASSLEAGGRETQYF
TRBJ2-5 TRBD2 - TRBV5-6 TGTGCCAGCAGCTTGGGACTAGCAAGGGAGACCCAGTACTTC CASSLGLARETQYF
TRBJ2-1 TRBD2 - TRBV3-1/TRBV3-2 TGTGCCAGCAGCCAAACCCGAATAGCGGGGAGCCACAATGAGCAGTTCTTC CASSQTRIAGSHNEQFF
TRBJ2-7 - - TRBV10-2 - CASSGVFGTGNF
TRBJ2-1 - few TRBV5-1 TGCGCCAGCAGGGCCCCCATGGGCCCCAATGAGCAGTTCTTC CASRAPMGPNEQFF
TRBJ2-1 - - TRBV2 TGTGCCAGCAGTGAAGGGCCCCTCTTC CASSEGPLF
TRBJ2-2 - - TRBV19 TGTGCCAGTAGGAGGCCAGAATCGAACACCGGGGAGCTGTTTTTT CASRRPESNTGELFF
TRBJ2-3 - - TRBV4-2 TGTGCCAGCAGCCAAGCGGCGGCTGGCACAGATACGCAGTATTTT CASSQAAAGTDTQYF